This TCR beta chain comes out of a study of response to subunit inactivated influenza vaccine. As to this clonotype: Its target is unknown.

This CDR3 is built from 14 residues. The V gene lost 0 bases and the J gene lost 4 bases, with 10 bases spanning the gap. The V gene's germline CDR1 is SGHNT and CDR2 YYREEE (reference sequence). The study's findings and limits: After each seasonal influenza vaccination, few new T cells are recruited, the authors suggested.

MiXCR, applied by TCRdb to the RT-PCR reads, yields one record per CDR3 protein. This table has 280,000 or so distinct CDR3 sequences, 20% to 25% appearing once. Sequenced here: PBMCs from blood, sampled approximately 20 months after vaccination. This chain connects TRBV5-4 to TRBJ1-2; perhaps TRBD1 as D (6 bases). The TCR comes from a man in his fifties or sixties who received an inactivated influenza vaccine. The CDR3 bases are TGTGCCAGCAGCTTGGAGGGGGGCCGCTATGGCTACACCTTC. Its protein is CASSLEGGRYGYTF. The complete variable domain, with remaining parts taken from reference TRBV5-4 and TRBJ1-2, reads ETGVTQSPTHLIKTRGQQVTLRCSSQSGHNTVSWYQQALGQGPQFIFQYYREEENGRGNFPPRFSGLQFPNYSSELNVNALELDDSALYLCASSLEGGRYGYTFGSGTRLTVV.